What follows describes a single TCR beta chain. Original processing methods: Quantification of nucleated cells was approximated via reference gene primer amplification. Sequenced by immunoSEQ multiplex PCR; TCRdb stores in-frame clones only, minus some. That table gives V, J and clone size, and the DNA gave D and trimming. The table lists over 250,000 clones, approximately 85% of them singletons, with 5% to 6.5% in the top ten. These data originate in a study of blood T cell repertoires in COVID-19. For the study at large: Sites across the United States, Italy and Spain contributed samples from acute and convalescent COVID-19. PBMCs, B-cell-depleted T cells, or T cells were the source of the cDNA or gDNA that made up the material.

Germline assignment: CDR1 LNHNV and CDR2 YYDKDF (reference sequence). The J segment lost 0 bases and the V segment lost 5 bases, leaving 6 bases of the junction unmatched. This CDR3 has 16 amino acids. The sequencing sample was made of peripheral blood. The clonotype was recovered from a man between 45 and 60 years old with active or convalescent COVID-19. This rearrangement joins TRBV15 to TRBJ1-2, with 10 positions matching TRBD1. DNA for the CDR3: TGTGCCACCAGCGTCCGACAGGGGGCTTCTAACTATGGCTACACCTTC. Its translation: CATSVRQGASNYGYTF.